This TCR beta chain was obtained from a study of blood T cell repertoires in COVID-19. Study summary: Samples representing acute and convalescent COVID-19 were sourced from the United States, Italy and Spain. PBMCs, B-cell-depleted T cells, or T cells were the source of the cDNA or gDNA that made up the material.

Under the authors' procedure: Counts of nucleated cells, estimated from reference gene primer amplification, were obtained. The table came from immunoSEQ multiplex PCR; TCRdb's copy has only in-frame clones and leaves some out. V, J and clone size are taken as reported in that table, and D and trimming were inferred from the DNA itself. The sample has roughly 81,000 clones, roughly 90% seen once. Deletions cut 4 bases from V and 1 base from J, with 13 bases between. The CDR3 is 15 residues long. Germline CDR1 is LGHNA and CDR2 is YSLEER. The rearrangement links TRBV4-3 to TRBJ1-2; tentatively, D is TRBD1 (5 bases). Sequenced sample: peripheral blood. The TCR originated in an older man with active or convalescent COVID-19. Here the CDR3 DNA reads TGCGCCAGCAGCCCCTCGGCCCAGGGTAACTATGGCTACACCTTC. It is translated as CASSPSAQGNYGYTF.